One sample yielded the 19 T cell receptor beta chains listed below, sequenced in a study of identical twins. MiXCR, applied by TCRdb to the 5' RACE reads, yields one record per CDR3 protein. This sample carries about 570,000 distinct CDR3 sequences, approximately 10% of them seen once, and the ten largest clones take roughly 3%. In addition, the sample was reused for a study of yellow fever vaccine responses in identical twins.

The sample taken for sequencing was PBMCs. Receptors were obtained from a woman between 18 and 29 years old in good health.

This clonotype was counted ten times or more. This chain uses TRBV12-3 or TRBV12-4 with TRBJ2-6, with TRBD1 as a possible D gene (6 bases). The V gene lost 6 bases and the J gene lost 4 bases, with 7 bases spanning the gap. The CDR3 is 13 residues long. DNA for the CDR3: TGTGCCAGCAGAACAGGGGGGGCCAACGTCCTGACTTTC. It specifies CASRTGGANVLTF.

This clonotype was detected only a few times. The gene calls are TRBV7-6 and TRBJ1-1, with TRBD1 identical over 7 bases. Germline V gene sequence: CDR1 SGHVS, CDR2 FNYEAQ. CDR3 length equals 15 residues. V shed 6 bases and J 0 bases; nucleotides not matched to a gene: 7. The CDR3 loop reads CASRSEQGMNTEAFF. DNA for the CDR3: TGTGCCAGCAGGTCAGAACAGGGGATGAACACTGAAGCTTTCTTT.

A few counts support this clonotype. The gene calls are TRBV11-1 and TRBJ2-1; TRBD2 matches at 7 bases. There are 18 residues in the CDR3. Germline V gives CDR1 SGHAT, CDR2 FQDESV (reference sequence). J gave up 8 bases and V 4 bases, and 20 bases lay outside the gene matches. The CDR3 loop is CASSSSWNRGRALDEQFF. In DNA, the CDR3 is TGTGCCAGCAGCTCAAGTTGGAATAGAGGGAGGGCGCTTGATGAGCAGTTCTTC.

This chain uses TRBV15 with TRBJ2-1; 9 bases are a match to TRBD2. The CDR3 is made up of 15 amino acids. Germline CDR1 reads LNHNV; CDR2 reads YYDKDF (reference sequence). J lost 4 bases, V lost 3 bases, and 4 bases had no gene match. The CDR3 sequence: CATSSRLAEYNEQFF. Here the CDR3 DNA reads TGTGCCACCAGCAGTCGACTAGCGGAGTACAATGAGCAGTTCTTC.

This clonotype came up a few times. The chain uses TRBV29-1 and TRBJ2-1, with D possibly being TRBD1 (6 bases). V dropped 6 bases and J dropped 6 bases, with 12 bases sitting between them. The CDR3 consists of 12 residues. Germline V gives CDR1 SQVTM, CDR2 ANQGSEA. Here the CDR3 DNA reads TGCAGCGTCGGTCGGACAGCCAATGAGCAGTTCTTC. This encodes CSVGRTANEQFF.

This clonotype was seen only a few times. This rearrangement joins TRBV7-3 to TRBJ2-3; 9 bases align to TRBD2. This CDR3 is 16 amino acids long. Trimming cost V 0 bases and J 2 bases; bases outside gene matches: 3. Germline assignment: CDR1 SGHTA and CDR2 FQGTGA. The CDR3 nucleotides are TGTGCCAGCAGCTTAACAGCGGGGGGAAACACAGATACGCAGTATTTT. Protein product: CASSLTAGGNTDTQYF.

This rearrangement joins TRBV3-1 to TRBJ2-5; 7 nucleotides match TRBD1. The CDR3 is 13 amino acids. V was pared by 6 bases and J by 4 bases, with 5 bases of the junction left unmatched. Germline CDR1 reads LGHDT; CDR2 reads YNNKEL (reference sequence). CDR3 residues: CASRVTGVETQYF. CDR3 DNA: TGTGCCAGCAGGGTCACAGGGGTAGAGACCCAGTACTTC.

This clonotype was seen repeatedly, ten times or more. The chain couples TRBV11-1 to TRBJ2-7; D remains ambiguous. V was trimmed by 1 base and J by 3 bases, leaving 4 bases between them. Germline V lookup: CDR1 SGHAT, CDR2 FQDESV (reference sequence). This CDR3 is 12 amino acids long. CDR3 loop: CASSLVDYEQYF. The CDR3 DNA reads as TGTGCCAGCAGCTTAGTTGACTACGAGCAGTACTTC.

V and J are TRBV20-1 and TRBJ2-1, with 10 bases lining up with TRBD2. J was trimmed by 7 bases and V by 6 bases; bases with no gene match: 9. This CDR3 region has 14 residues. In germline, CDR1 is DFQATT, CDR2 SNEGSKA (reference sequence). CDR3 loop: CSASAAGGQNEQFF. CDR3 nucleotides: TGCAGTGCCTCCGCAGCGGGGGGGCAGAATGAGCAGTTCTTC.

This clonotype has a count of ten or more. CDR3 coding DNA: TGCGCCAGCAGCTTCTTCGGGCGAGCCGGGAATAGAGAGACCCAGTACTTC. This sequence encodes CASSFFGRAGNRETQYF. The chain combines TRBV5-1 with TRBJ2-5; weak D call: TRBD2 (5 bases). CDR3 length equals 17 residues. Germline loops: CDR1 SGHRS, CDR2 YFSETQ. Trimming removed 2 bases at V and 4 bases at J, with 21 bases between. The variable domain in full, with the rest retrieved from reference TRBV5-1 and TRBJ2-5, is KAGVTQTPRYLIKTRGQQVTLSCSPISGHRSVSWYQQTPGQGLQFLFEYFSETQRNKGNFPGRFSGRQFSNSRSEMNVSTLELGDSALYLCASSFFGRAGNRETQYFGPGTRLLVL.

This clonotype was counted ten times or more. The J gene is TRBJ1-4, the V gene TRBV6-1; TRBD1 agrees at 7 bases. The germline V gene encodes CDR1 MNHNS and CDR2 SASEGT. The CDR3 runs to 14 residues. J lost 6 bases, V lost 6 bases, and 7 bases had no gene match. The CDR3 here is CASRVQGRDEKLFF. The CDR3 DNA follows: TGTGCCAGCAGAGTACAGGGGCGGGATGAAAAACTGTTTTTT.

CDR3 DNA: TGTGCCAGCACCAACGGCGAACGTGAGCAGTTCTTC. Translated, it gives CASTNGEREQFF. This rearrangement joins TRBV6-5 to TRBJ2-1; no clear D. The germline V gene has CDR1 MNHEY and CDR2 SVGAGI. The CDR3 is 12 residues long. V dropped 7 bases and J dropped 9 bases, with 13 bases sitting between them.

This clonotype was seen many times. The chain joins TRBV5-6 to TRBJ1-2; TRBD1 agrees at 7 bases. Trimming took 6 bases from V and 2 from J; bases not matched to a gene: 4. The CDR3 contains 13 residues. Germline loops: CDR1 SGHDT, CDR2 YYEEEE. The CDR3 nucleotides read TGTGCCAGCAACCAGGGGGACAACTATGGCTACACCTTC. Protein: CASNQGDNYGYTF. Supplemented by reference TRBV5-6 and TRBJ1-2, the full variable domain reads DAGVTQSPTHLIKTRGQQVTLRCSPKSGHDTVSWYQQALGQGPQFIFQYYEEEERQRGNFPDRFSGHQFPNYSSELNVNALLLGDSALYLCASNQGDNYGYTFGSGTRLTVV.

This clonotype has only a few counts. The J gene is TRBJ2-1, the V gene TRBV12-3 or TRBV12-4, with TRBD2 matching over 9 bases. V lost 2 bases and J lost 2; bases outside the gene matches: 7. This CDR3 comprises 17 residues. The CDR3 protein is CASSLSLAGDTYNEQFF. CDR3 sequence (DNA): TGTGCCAGCAGTTTATCTTTAGCGGGAGACACCTACAATGAGCAGTTCTTC.

This chain uses TRBV10-1 with TRBJ2-1; 16 bases fit TRBD2. V dropped 6 bases and J dropped 9; count of bases not matched to a gene: 5. Germline V gene data show CDR1 as WNHNN and CDR2 as SYGVQD (reference sequence). This CDR3 comprises 15 residues. In nucleotides, the CDR3 is TGCGCCAGCAGAGCCGGGACTAGCGGGAGGGGTGAGCAGTTCTTC. The encoded protein is CASRAGTSGRGEQFF.

The chain has TRBV11-3 and TRBJ2-3, with D hard to call. The germline V gene has CDR1 SGHNT and CDR2 YENEEA. Trimming stripped 0 bases from V and 8 bases from J, with 9 bases between. CDR3 length: 13 amino acids. The CDR3 bases are TGTGCCAGCAGCTTAGATTCCGTCTCTACGCAGTATTTT. Amino acids: CASSLDSVSTQYF. Full variable domain (missing parts from reference TRBV11-3 and TRBJ2-3): EAGVVQSPRYKIIEKKQPVAFWCNPISGHNTLYWYLQNLGQGPELLIRYENEEAVDDSQLPKDRFSAERLKGVDSTLKIQPAELGDSAVYLCASSLDSVSTQYFGPGTRLTVL.

This clonotype was detected a few times. This sequence joins TRBV12-3 or TRBV12-4 and TRBJ2-1; D not resolved. With 3 bases removed from V and 13 bases from J, the gap between germline ends came to 10 bases. The CDR3 is 11 residues long. The CDR3 DNA reads TGTGCCAGCAGTTTCCTAGTTTCCCAGTTCTTC. This codes for CASSFLVSQFF.

The V and J genes are TRBV12-3 or TRBV12-4 and TRBJ2-3, with D possibly being TRBD2 (5 bases). CDR3 length equals 14 residues. Trimming took off 3 bases at V and 2 bases at J, with 9 bases between the two ends. The CDR3: CASSFRGYTDTQYF. The CDR3 region has the DNA TGTGCCAGCAGTTTTCGGGGTTACACAGATACGCAGTATTTT.

This clonotype was detected many times. The chain links TRBV12-3 or TRBV12-4 to TRBJ2-3, with 14 bases lining up with TRBD2. V gave up 6 bases and J gave up 1 base; unmatched junction bases: 6. This CDR3 has 17 amino acids. CDR3: CASRGLAGAGGTDTQYF. CDR3 in DNA: TGTGCCAGCAGGGGACTAGCGGGGGCAGGTGGCACAGATACGCAGTATTTT.